One T cell receptor (beta chain) is described in this entry. This record belongs to a study of blood T cell repertoires in COVID-19. TCRdb keeps only in-frame clones here, not all; method: immunoSEQ multiplex PCR. The sample carries 400,000 to 500,000 clones, roughly 88% recorded once. This CDR3 spans 16 amino acids. The V gene's germline CDR1 is SNHLY and CDR2 FYNNEI. The V end lost 4 bases, the J end lost 0 bases, and 12 bases lay between the germline ends. The sequenced sample consisted of PBMCs or T cells enriched from blood (not recorded which). The receptor was isolated from a woman aged 40-49 years who had recovered from COVID-19. This chain connects TRBV2 to TRBJ1-4; D call uncertain. The CDR3 DNA follows: TGTGCCAGCAGTGGGGCAGGCTTTGCAACTAATGAAAAACTGTTTTTT. Residues: CASSGAGFATNEKLFF. Based on the CDR3 plus reference TRBV2 and TRBJ1-4, the full variable domain is EPEVTQTPSHQVTQMGQEVILRCVPISNHLYFYWYRQILGQKVEFLVSFYNNEISEKSEIFDDQFSVERPDGSNFTLKIRSTKLEDSAMYFCASSGAGFATNEKLFFGSGTQLSVL.